What follows describes a single T cell receptor beta chain. This entry comes from a study of T cell repertoires in ileal Crohn's disease. TCRdb's copy holds only in-frame clones and misses some; the assay was immunoSEQ multiplex PCR. This sample carries some 6,000 clones, 95% of them seen once, and the ten largest clones take roughly 0.31%. The CDR3 has 15 residues. V was shortened by 5 bases and J by 2 bases, with 16 bases between the two germline ends. The V gene's germline CDR1 is SGHAT and CDR2 FQDESV (reference sequence). This TCR was recovered from an adult with Crohn's disease. This chain uses TRBV11-1 with TRBJ2-7, with D possibly being TRBD2 (6 bases). Material: ileal tissue. CDR3 DNA: TGTGCCAGCAGCCGGGGCGCGGGGACCACCTACGAGCAGTACGTC. Amino acid sequence: CASSRGAGTTYEQYV.